Presented here are 25 T cell receptor beta chains from one specimen sequenced in a study of blood T cell repertoires in COVID-19. Profiled with immunoSEQ multiplex PCR; TCRdb holds only in-frame clones, not every one. Of about half a million clones detected, around 85% appear once; the ten largest clones hold 8.3%. The specimen sequenced was PBMCs or T cells enriched from blood (not recorded which). The receptors originated from a woman aged 55 to 70 who had recovered from COVID-19.

J is TRBJ2-5 and V is TRBV10-3; D is perhaps TRBD1 (6 bases). Germline V gene lookup returns CDR1 ENHRY and CDR2 SYGVKD. V shed 7 bases and J shed 7 bases, with 22 bases lying between them. The CDR3 is made up of 15 amino acids. The CDR3 bases are TGTGCCATCAAAGACCCGGGACACCGGTCCGGGACCCAGTACTTC. It translates to CAIKDPGHRSGTQYF.

The rearrangement links TRBV24-1 to TRBJ2-5, with a tentative D call TRBD1 (5 bases). In germline, CDR1 is KGHDR, CDR2 SFDVKD. V was trimmed by 4 bases and J by 3 bases, leaving 17 bases between them. The CDR3 loop spans 16 amino acids. In DNA, the CDR3 is TGTGCCACCAGTGAAGGCCAGGGCGGTCGGGAAGAGACCCAGTACTTC. Translating gives CATSEGQGGREETQYF.

The rearrangement joins TRBV7-2 to TRBJ2-7; TRBD2 is a possible D gene (6 bases). The V end lost 5 bases, the J end lost 4 bases, and 18 bases lay between the germline ends. Germline CDR1 is SGHTA and CDR2 is FQGNSA. The CDR3 runs to 15 residues. CDR3 amino acids: CASSLTREVRYEQYF. CDR3 bases: TGTGCCAGCAGCCTGACTAGGGAAGTTAGGTACGAGCAGTACTTC.

The gene calls are TRBV5-1 and TRBJ2-7; maybe TRBD1 (8 bases). V was cut by 4 bases and J by 2 bases, with 13 bases left in between. The CDR3 is made up of 14 amino acids. The V gene's germline CDR1 is SGHRS and CDR2 YFSETQ. This CDR3 is CASSTTGGAYEQYF. The CDR3 coding sequence is TGCGCCAGCAGCACTACAGGGGGGGCCTACGAGCAGTACTTC.

The rearrangement joins TRBV30 to TRBJ1-2; D unclear. The CDR3 runs to 12 residues. V was clipped by 4 bases and J by 2 bases, with 8 bases between them. Germline V CDR1 and CDR2: GTSNPN, SVGIG (reference sequence). As DNA, the CDR3 is TGTGCCTGGAATCCGGGGAACTATGGCTACACCTTC. It translates to CAWNPGNYGYTF.

V and J are TRBV5-4 and TRBJ2-3; tentatively, D is TRBD2 (6 bases). In germline, CDR1 is SGHNT, CDR2 YYREEE (reference sequence). The CDR3 length is 12 residues. V lost 4 bases, J lost 11 bases, and 14 bases lay in between. The CDR3 region has the DNA TGTGCCAGCAGCCTCGGGGACTTCTTGCAGTATTTT. Its translation: CASSLGDFLQYF. Looking up the rest from reference TRBV5-4 and TRBJ2-3 gives the full variable domain: ETGVTQSPTHLIKTRGQQVTLRCSSQSGHNTVSWYQQALGQGPQFIFQYYREEENGRGNFPPRFSGLQFPNYSSELNVNALELDDSALYLCASSLGDFLQYFGPGTRLTVL.

The chain has TRBV10-1 and TRBJ2-6; TRBD1 aligns across 8 bases. This CDR3 has 19 residues. Germline assignment: CDR1 WNHNN and CDR2 SYGVQD (reference sequence). The trim removed 2 bases at V and 4 bases at J, leaving 13 bases unmatched. The CDR3 is CASSEMDRALVFGANVLTF. The CDR3 DNA follows: TGCGCCAGCAGTGAGATGGACAGGGCTTTGGTATTCGGGGCCAACGTCCTGACTTTC.

This clone has only one observation. This sequence joins TRBV7-9 and TRBJ2-3; no reliable D call. CDR1 and CDR2 from the germline V gene are SEHNR and FQNEAQ (reference sequence). The V and J ends lost 8 bases and 5 bases respectively, with 8 bases between them. This CDR3 has 11 amino acids. CDR3 in amino acids: CASAMVDTQYF. The CDR3 DNA reads TGTGCCAGCGCTATGGTAGATACGCAGTATTTT.

The J gene is TRBJ1-1, the V gene TRBV19; tentative D call: TRBD1 (5 bases). The CDR3 runs to 16 residues. V lost 1 base and J 6 bases, leaving 18 bases between the germline ends. Germline lookup yields CDR1 LNHDA and CDR2 SQIVND (reference sequence). CDR3 sequence reads: CASSIGTLTEIPEAFF. Written as DNA, the CDR3 is TGTGCCAGTAGTATAGGAACTTTGACAGAAATTCCTGAAGCTTTCTTT.

This clone was counted a single time. The gene calls are TRBV7-2 and TRBJ2-3; 8 positions match TRBD2. This CDR3 has 15 amino acids. Trimming removed 2 bases from V and 5 bases from J; junction bases left unmatched: 6. Germline V gene sequence: CDR1 SGHTA, CDR2 FQGNSA. The CDR3 bases are TGTGCCAGCAGCTTACCGGGGGGGGCCGGAGATACGCAGTATTTT. This translates into CASSLPGGAGDTQYF.

This rearrangement joins TRBV11-2 to TRBJ2-1; possible D gene TRBD1, 5 bases. The germline V gene encodes CDR1 SGHAT and CDR2 FQNNGV. The germline V and J ends were trimmed by 6 bases and 5 bases, with 23 bases remaining between them. This CDR3 contains 17 residues. CDR3 nucleotides: TGTGCCAGCAGTCAGCCGTTTAGGGGAAAACCCCACAATGAGCAGTTCTTC. It encodes CASSQPFRGKPHNEQFF.

A single count supports this clone. This rearrangement joins TRBV11-2 to TRBJ1-5; no reliable D call. Germline CDR1 and CDR2: SGHAT and FQNNGV. The CDR3 contains 14 residues. V was clipped by 5 bases and J by 1 base, with 9 bases between them. DNA of the CDR3: TGTGCCAGCAGCCAACCGGGGAGCAATCAGCCCCAGCATTTT. Protein sequence: CASSQPGSNQPQHF. Combining the CDR3 with reference TRBV11-2 and TRBJ1-5 gives the whole variable domain EAGVAQSPRYKIIEKRQSVAFWCNPISGHATLYWYQQILGQGPKLLIQFQNNGVVDDSQLPKDRFSAERLKGVDSTLKIQPAKLEDSAVYLCASSQPGSNQPQHFGDGTRLSIL.

The rearrangement uses TRBV7-2 and TRBJ2-1, with D maybe TRBD2 (5 bases). Germline lookup yields CDR1 SGHTA and CDR2 FQGNSA. Trimming shortened V by 1 base and J by 5 bases, and 12 bases separated the two germline ends. The CDR3 spans 15 residues. CDR3 residues: CASSLVGLGNNEQFF. The CDR3 DNA reads as TGTGCCAGCAGCTTAGTAGGGCTCGGGAACAATGAGCAGTTCTTC. The variable domain in full, completed from reference TRBV7-2 and TRBJ2-1, reads GAGVSQSPSNKVTEKGKDVELRCDPISGHTALYWYRQSLGQGLEFLIYFQGNSAPDKSGLPSDRFSAERTGGSVSTLTIQRTQQEDSAVYLCASSLVGLGNNEQFFGPGTRLTVL.

This chain connects TRBV5-4 to TRBJ2-1, with D maybe TRBD2 (5 bases). The V end lost 2 bases, the J end lost 1 base, and 10 bases lay between the germline ends. The V gene's germline CDR1 is SGHNT and CDR2 YYREEE (reference sequence). This CDR3 contains 15 residues. CDR3 residues: CASSLRGGSYNEQFF. In nucleotides, the CDR3 is TGTGCCAGCAGCTTACGGGGTGGGTCCTACAATGAGCAGTTCTTC.

The gene calls are TRBV5-8 and TRBJ2-1, with TRBD2 identical over 10 bases. CDR3 length: 15 amino acids. From germline, CDR1 is SGHTS and CDR2 YDEGEE. Losses at the gene ends were 4 bases for V and 8 bases for J; bases not matched to a gene: 9. DNA for the CDR3: TGTGCCAGCAGCATCGAGCGGGGGGGCCTCTATGAGCAGTTCTTC. This translates into CASSIERGGLYEQFF.

The chain recombines TRBV21-1 with TRBJ1-1; the table's TRBD1 call for D was not verified on the DNA. TRBV21-1 is recorded as a pseudogene. The CDR3 extends over 13 amino acids. The CDR3 nucleotides read TGTGCCAGCAGCCGGCCCGTGGGGCCTGAAGCTTTCTTT. It specifies CASSRPVGPEAFF.

The chain uses TRBV12-3 or TRBV12-4 and TRBJ1-5; TRBD1 matches 7 bases. V was pared by 5 bases and J by 3 bases, with 1 base of the junction left unmatched. The CDR3 consists of 13 residues. The chain's CDR3 is CASSTGDNQPQHF. In DNA, the CDR3 is TGTGCCAGCAGTACAGGGGACAATCAGCCCCAGCATTTT.

V is TRBV6-5 and J is TRBJ1-3; D remains unclear. Germline V gene data show CDR1 as MNHEY and CDR2 as SVGAGI. V shed 7 bases and J shed 8 bases, with 21 bases lying between them. The CDR3 length is 15 residues. The CDR3, as DNA: TGTGCCAGCACCCGCCGCTGGGGTAGCGGGGACACCATATATTTT. This encodes CASTRRWGSGDTIYF.

V gene TRBV12-3 or TRBV12-4 combines with J gene TRBJ2-3; tentative D call: TRBD2 (5 bases). CDR3 length: 13 amino acids. V was cut by 3 bases and J by 4 bases, with 8 bases left in between. CDR3 protein: CASSFRGSDTQYF. CDR3 in DNA: TGTGCCAGCAGTTTCCGAGGGTCAGATACGCAGTATTTT.

The V and J genes are TRBV20-1 and TRBJ2-7, with 7 bases aligning to TRBD2. V shed 6 bases and J 4 bases; nucleotides not matched to a gene: 3. This CDR3 comprises 11 residues. CDR1 is DFQATT, CDR2 SNEGSKA, per germline (reference sequence). Here the CDR3 reads CSALGGYEQYV. The CDR3 region has the DNA TGCAGTGCCCTCGGGGGGTACGAGCAGTACGTC.

The CDR3 DNA reads as TGTGCCAGCAGCCAGTCAACTAGCTTTGGTGGGGAGCTGTTTTTT. This sequence encodes CASSQSTSFGGELFF. The genes are TRBV3-1 (or the pseudogene TRBV3-2) and TRBJ2-2; D might be TRBD2 (6 bases). The CDR3 extends over 15 amino acids. Germline V lookup: CDR1 LGHDT, CDR2 YNNKEL (reference sequence). Trimming cost V 3 bases and J 8 bases, with 16 bases left between them.

The chain joins TRBV24-1 to TRBJ2-2; TRBD2 matches 8 bases. V was clipped by 5 bases and J by 3 bases; unmatched bases: 10. The CDR3 spans 17 residues. Per germline, CDR1 KGHDR and CDR2 SFDVKD. The CDR3 loop is CATSAPGAGGDTGELFF. DNA of the CDR3: TGTGCCACCAGTGCCCCCGGGGCCGGGGGGGACACCGGGGAGCTGTTTTTT.

The chain carries TRBV11-2 and TRBJ2-7; perhaps TRBD1 as D (5 bases). V lost 6 bases and J lost 3, with 21 bases in between. CDR3 length: 16 amino acids. Germline loops: CDR1 SGHAT, CDR2 FQNNGV. The CDR3 sequence: CASRVGRDSNNYEQYF. The CDR3 DNA reads as TGTGCCAGCAGGGTTGGGCGAGACAGTAATAACTACGAGCAGTACTTC.

The chain employs TRBV30 and TRBJ2-2; the match to TRBD1 covers 7 bases. The CDR3 runs 15 residues. The V gene's germline CDR1 is GTSNPN and CDR2 SVGIG (reference sequence). V dropped 5 bases and J dropped 0; count of bases not matched to a gene: 6. As DNA, the CDR3 is TGTGCCTGGGTCAGACAGGGACCGAACACCGGGGAGCTGTTTTTT. Translation gives CAWVRQGPNTGELFF.

The chain is built from TRBV4-1 and TRBJ1-6, with a possible D match to TRBD1 (5 bases). Germline V gene data show CDR1 as MGHRA and CDR2 as YSYEKL. This CDR3 is 15 amino acids long. V was shortened by 4 bases and J by 7 bases, with 14 bases between the two germline ends. The CDR3 DNA reads TGCGCCAGCAGCCTAAACGGGGGGGTCAATTCACCCCTCCACTTT. It is translated as CASSLNGGVNSPLHF.